Listed here are 20 T cell receptor beta chains from one sample, sequenced in a study of Ad26.COV2.S vaccination and SARS-CoV-2 variants. The repertoire was sequenced with immunoSEQ multiplex PCR; TCRdb's copy has only in-frame clones and lacks some. The sample holds 300,000 to 400,000 clones, around 84% seen once. The treatment here: over 15 received Ad26.COV2.S at low or high dose, single or two shots; roughly 5 received placebo; per-sample allocation not given. Sample collection was performed on day 63 after the first vaccine or placebo injection. Sequenced here: peripheral blood, sampled in a trial of Ad26.COV2.S vaccine versus placebo. The receptors here all came from a person aged 18-60 years who received the Ad26.COV2.S COVID-19 vaccine or a placebo.

The count of this clone is one. V usage is TRBV18 and J usage is TRBJ2-1; 9 bases map to TRBD2. Trimming at V came to 0 bases and at J to 7 bases, leaving 10 bases not matched to a gene. CDR1 is KGHSH, CDR2 LQKENI, per germline. The CDR3 is 17 residues long. This chain's CDR3 is CASSPPQPGLASNEQFF. In nucleotides, the CDR3 is TGTGCCAGCTCACCACCCCAACCGGGACTAGCTTCAAATGAGCAGTTCTTC.

The chain uses TRBV2 and TRBJ1-5; possibly TRBD1 for D (5 bases). V lost 3 bases to trimming and J lost 6 bases, with 15 bases between them. The CDR3 runs to 15 residues. The V gene's germline CDR1 is SNHLY and CDR2 FYNNEI. CDR3 nucleotide sequence: TGTGCCAGCAGTGACTGGCAGGGCTTGGGTCAGCCCCAGCATTTT. Its protein product is CASSDWQGLGQPQHF.

In its sample, this clone was seen a few times. This sequence joins TRBV5-1 and TRBJ1-2; TRBD1 might be the D (5 bases). Germline-derived CDR1 and CDR2 are SGHRS and YFSETQ. Deletions cut 2 bases from V and 8 bases from J, with 16 bases between. The CDR3 contains 14 residues. As DNA, the CDR3 is TGCGCCAGCAGCTTAGAGGACAACCGGGGCGGCTACACCTTC. Translating it yields CASSLEDNRGGYTF.

The chain carries TRBV25-1 and TRBJ1-1; TRBD1 matches 9 bases. The V gene's germline CDR1 is MGHDK and CDR2 SYGVNS. V shed 3 bases, J shed 6 bases, and the junction held 5 bases outside the gene matches. The CDR3 covers 14 residues. In DNA form, the CDR3 reads TGTGCCAGCAGTGAGGGACAGGGAAACTCTGAAGCTTTCTTT. This translates into CASSEGQGNSEAFF. The full variable domain, with the rest looked up from reference TRBV25-1 and TRBJ1-1, is EADIYQTPRYLVIGTGKKITLECSQTMGHDKMYWYQQDPGMELHLIHYSYGVNSTEKGDLSSESTVSRIRTEHFPLTLESARPSHTSQYLCASSEGQGNSEAFFGQGTRLTVV.

The genes are TRBV5-4 and TRBJ2-5; tentative D call: TRBD1 (6 bases). V was cut by 4 bases and J by 4 bases, with 17 bases left in between. The CDR3 extends over 15 amino acids. Germline CDR1 reads SGHNT; CDR2 reads YYREEE (reference sequence). The CDR3 DNA is TGTGCCAGCAGCCGAGGGGGAGCACAGGGAGAGACCCAGTACTTC. Amino acid sequence: CASSRGGAQGETQYF. The whole variable domain, remainder taken from reference TRBV5-4 and TRBJ2-5, is ETGVTQSPTHLIKTRGQQVTLRCSSQSGHNTVSWYQQALGQGPQFIFQYYREEENGRGNFPPRFSGLQFPNYSSELNVNALELDDSALYLCASSRGGAQGETQYFGPGTRLLVL.

This chain links TRBV7-2 with TRBJ2-1; 7 bases align to TRBD1. This CDR3 spans 15 amino acids. Trimming removed 1 base from V and 3 bases from J; junction bases left unmatched: 3. Germline V gives CDR1 SGHTA, CDR2 FQGNSA. DNA of the CDR3: TGTGCCAGCAGCTTAGACAGGGGCAACTACAATGAGCAGTTCTTC. Residues: CASSLDRGNYNEQFF.

V is TRBV29-1 and J is TRBJ2-7; 8 positions match TRBD1. This CDR3 spans 12 amino acids. CDR1 is SQVTM and CDR2 is ANQGSEA in the germline V gene. V trimming: 7 bases; J trimming: 2 bases; junction bases outside the gene matches: 4. Here the CDR3 reads CSARQGPYEQYF. CDR3 coding DNA: TGCAGCGCAAGACAGGGGCCCTACGAGCAGTACTTC.

Comments on this clone: The sample carries other DNA sequences with the same CDR3. The chain joins TRBV2 to TRBJ2-1, with D unclear. This CDR3 has 12 residues. Trimming took off 5 bases at V and 5 bases at J, with 7 bases between the two ends. CDR1 is SNHLY, CDR2 FYNNEI, per germline. CDR3 in amino acids: CASSSPNNEQFF. In nucleotides, the CDR3 is TGTGCCAGCAGTTCCCCCAACAATGAGCAGTTCTTC.

This chain uses TRBV7-2 with TRBJ1-1; D remains unclear. The CDR3 consists of 13 residues. The V gene's germline CDR1 is SGHTA and CDR2 FQGNSA. V lost 2 bases, J lost 5 bases, and 9 bases lay in between. The CDR3 bases are TGTGCCAGCAGCTTATACCTGGGGACTGAAGCTTTCTTT. It codes for CASSLYLGTEAFF.

About this clone itself: Other DNA sequences in the sample encode the same CDR3. The chain joins TRBV9 to TRBJ2-1, with 10 bases identical to TRBD2. Germline assignment: CDR1 SGDLS and CDR2 YYNGEE. J was trimmed by 5 bases and V by 2 bases; bases with no gene match: 4. This CDR3 comprises 15 residues. The CDR3 reads CASSVLAGVHNEQFF. The DNA of the CDR3 is TGTGCCAGCAGCGTCCTAGCGGGGGTGCACAATGAGCAGTTCTTC.

The V gene is TRBV30, the J gene TRBJ2-7, with 8 bases aligning to TRBD1. The V and J ends lost 4 bases and 2 bases, in that order; junction bases with no gene match: 4. CDR1 and CDR2 from the germline V gene are GTSNPN and SVGIG (reference sequence). The CDR3 consists of 13 residues. The chain's CDR3 is CAWTRTGPYEQYF. CDR3 bases: TGTGCCTGGACCCGGACAGGGCCCTACGAGCAGTACTTC. The whole variable domain, remainder taken from reference TRBV30 and TRBJ2-7, is SQTIHQWPATLVQPVGSPLSLECTVEGTSNPNLYWYRQAAGRGLQLLFYSVGIGQISSEVPQNLSASRPQDRQFILSSKKLLLSDSGFYLCAWTRTGPYEQYFGPGTRLTVT.

The chain combines TRBV19 with TRBJ1-5, with D unresolved. From germline, CDR1 is LNHDA and CDR2 SQIVND (reference sequence). The CDR3 extends over 15 amino acids. Trimming pared 6 bases from V and 3 bases from J, leaving 15 bases between. CDR3 protein: CASSPSRGTNQPQHF. The CDR3 DNA reads as TGTGCCAGTAGCCCTTCGCGGGGAACCAATCAGCCCCAGCATTTT.

V is TRBV27 and J is TRBJ2-2; D remains ambiguous. Trimming took off 6 bases at V and 7 bases at J, with 12 bases between the two ends. This CDR3 contains 13 residues. CDR1 and CDR2 from the germline V gene are MNHEY and SMNVEV (reference sequence). The CDR3 sequence: CASSPVMFGELFF. CDR3 nucleotides: TGTGCCAGCAGCCCCGTCATGTTCGGGGAGCTGTTTTTT.

This rearrangement joins TRBV3-1 (or the pseudogene TRBV3-2) to TRBJ2-3, with 8 bases lining up with TRBD1. CDR1 LGHDT and CDR2 YNNKEL come from the germline V gene (reference sequence). V trimming: 4 bases; J trimming: 2 bases; junction bases outside the gene matches: 5. The CDR3 is made up of 15 amino acids. CDR3 sequence (DNA): TGTGCCAGCAGCCCTGGACAGGGAGACACAGATACGCAGTATTTT. Translated, it gives CASSPGQGDTDTQYF.

The J gene is TRBJ1-4, the V gene TRBV28; D is unclear. The CDR3 loop spans 11 amino acids. Looked up from germline, CDR1 is MDHEN and CDR2 is SYDVKM. Trimming pared 3 bases from V and 8 bases from J, leaving 4 bases between. This CDR3 is CASSLREKLFF. CDR3 coding DNA: TGTGCCAGCAGTTTGAGGGAAAAACTGTTTTTT.

The chain is built from TRBV5-1 and TRBJ2-7, with 7 bases fitting TRBD1. V lost 4 bases, J lost 3 bases, and 13 bases stayed unmatched. Germline lookup yields CDR1 SGHRS and CDR2 YFSETQ. The CDR3 spans 16 residues. CDR3: CASSPPSTGNFYEQYF. The CDR3 DNA reads as TGCGCCAGCAGCCCTCCTTCGACAGGGAATTTCTACGAGCAGTACTTC. The variable domain in full, with the rest retrieved from reference TRBV5-1 and TRBJ2-7, is KAGVTQTPRYLIKTRGQQVTLSCSPISGHRSVSWYQQTPGQGLQFLFEYFSETQRNKGNFPGRFSGRQFSNSRSEMNVSTLELGDSALYLCASSPPSTGNFYEQYFGPGTRLTVT.

The chain recombines TRBV7-9 with TRBJ1-2; the match to TRBD1 covers 11 bases. Unmatched junction bases numbered 6, after V lost 1 base and J lost 8 bases. Germline lookup yields CDR1 SEHNR and CDR2 FQNEAQ (reference sequence). The CDR3 loop spans 15 amino acids. The CDR3 sequence is CASSLERDRGSGYTF. CDR3 coding DNA: TGTGCCAGCAGCTTAGAAAGGGACAGGGGGAGCGGCTACACCTTC.

This clone came up once. V is TRBV6-5 and J is TRBJ2-3, with no clear D. The CDR3 has 12 amino acids. Germline V gene sequence: CDR1 MNHEY, CDR2 SVGAGI. With 5 bases removed from V and 9 bases from J, the gap between germline ends came to 12 bases. CDR3 loop: CASSPPQGTQYF. The CDR3 nucleotides are TGTGCCAGCAGTCCGCCCCAAGGGACGCAGTATTTT.

V usage is TRBV2 and J usage is TRBJ2-7; 7 positions agree with TRBD2. Trimming took 3 bases from V and 7 from J; bases not matched to a gene: 9. The CDR3 has 14 residues. The V gene's germline CDR1 is SNHLY and CDR2 FYNNEI. The CDR3 loop is CASSDLGGGLEQYF. CDR3 DNA: TGTGCCAGCAGTGATCTAGGCGGGGGACTGGAGCAGTACTTC.

This rearrangement joins TRBV15 to TRBJ2-1; D is perhaps TRBD2 (6 bases). The V end lost 5 bases, the J end lost 4 bases, and 12 bases lay between the germline ends. The CDR3 is 14 residues long. The germline gives CDR1 LNHNV, CDR2 YYDKDF (reference sequence). In DNA, the CDR3 is TGTGCCACCAGCCGGGGGAGCACTTACAATGAGCAGTTCTTC. The encoded protein is CATSRGSTYNEQFF.